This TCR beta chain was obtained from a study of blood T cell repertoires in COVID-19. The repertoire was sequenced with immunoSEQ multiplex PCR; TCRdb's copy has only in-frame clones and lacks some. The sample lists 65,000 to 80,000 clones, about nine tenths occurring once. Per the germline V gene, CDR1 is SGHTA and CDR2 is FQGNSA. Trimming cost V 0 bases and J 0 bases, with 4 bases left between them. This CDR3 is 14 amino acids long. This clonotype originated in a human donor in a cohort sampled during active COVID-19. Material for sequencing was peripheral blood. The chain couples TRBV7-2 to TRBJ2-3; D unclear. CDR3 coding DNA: TGTGCCAGCAGCTTAGCTAGTAGCACAGATACGCAGTATTTT. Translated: CASSLASSTDTQYF.